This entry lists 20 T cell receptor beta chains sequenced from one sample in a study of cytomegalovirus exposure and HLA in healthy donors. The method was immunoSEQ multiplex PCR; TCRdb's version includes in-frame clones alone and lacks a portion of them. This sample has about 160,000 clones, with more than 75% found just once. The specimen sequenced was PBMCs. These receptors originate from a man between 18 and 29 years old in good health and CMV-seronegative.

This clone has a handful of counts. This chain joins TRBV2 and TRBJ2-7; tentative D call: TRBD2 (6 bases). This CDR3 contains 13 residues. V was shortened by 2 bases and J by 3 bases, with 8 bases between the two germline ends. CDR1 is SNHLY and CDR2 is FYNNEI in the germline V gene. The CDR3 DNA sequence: TGTGCCAGCAGTGAATCGCGGGGCTACGAGCAGTACTTC. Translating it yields CASSESRGYEQYF.

CDR3 residues: CASSSGTGLAYEQYF. CDR3 DNA sequence: TGTGCCAGTAGTTCGGGAACGGGACTAGCCTACGAGCAGTACTTC. The V and J genes are TRBV19 and TRBJ2-7, with TRBD2 matching over 8 bases. The germline V gene has CDR1 LNHDA and CDR2 SQIVND (reference sequence). CDR3 size: 15 residues. Losses at the gene ends were 5 bases for V and 2 bases for J; bases not matched to a gene: 8.

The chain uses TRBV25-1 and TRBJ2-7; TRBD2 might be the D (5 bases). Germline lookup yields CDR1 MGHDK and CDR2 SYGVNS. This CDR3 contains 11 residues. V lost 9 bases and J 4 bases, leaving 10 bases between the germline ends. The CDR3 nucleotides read TGTGCCAGTGAGACGGGGTACGAGCAGTACTTC. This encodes CASETGYEQYF.

Here the CDR3 reads CASSELQGSATNEKLFF. The CDR3 DNA reads as TGTGCCAGCAGTGAATTACAGGGGTCAGCAACTAATGAAAAACTGTTTTTT. The chain carries TRBV25-1 and TRBJ1-4; TRBD1 matches 7 bases. The germline V gene has CDR1 MGHDK and CDR2 SYGVNS. The CDR3 spans 17 residues. The V segment lost 1 base and the J segment 0 bases; nucleotides outside the gene matches: 5.

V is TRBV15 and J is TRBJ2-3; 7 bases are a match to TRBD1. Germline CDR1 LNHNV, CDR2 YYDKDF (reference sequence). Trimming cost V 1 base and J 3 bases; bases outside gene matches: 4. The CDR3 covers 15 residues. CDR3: CATSRVGQETDTQYF. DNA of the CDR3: TGTGCCACCAGCAGAGTTGGACAGGAGACAGATACGCAGTATTTT.

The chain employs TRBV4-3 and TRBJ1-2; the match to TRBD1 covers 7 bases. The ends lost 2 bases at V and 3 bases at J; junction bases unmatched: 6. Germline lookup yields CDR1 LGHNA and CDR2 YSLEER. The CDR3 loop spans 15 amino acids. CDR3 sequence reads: CASSQSEGADYGYTF. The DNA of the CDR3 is TGCGCCAGCAGCCAAAGTGAGGGGGCAGACTATGGCTACACCTTC.

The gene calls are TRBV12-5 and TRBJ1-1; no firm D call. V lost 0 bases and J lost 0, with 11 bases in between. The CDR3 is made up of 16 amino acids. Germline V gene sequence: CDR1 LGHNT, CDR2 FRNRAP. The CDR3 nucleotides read TGTGCTAGTGGTTTGGTATTGGGCCGAATGAACACTGAAGCTTTCTTT. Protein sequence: CASGLVLGRMNTEAFF.

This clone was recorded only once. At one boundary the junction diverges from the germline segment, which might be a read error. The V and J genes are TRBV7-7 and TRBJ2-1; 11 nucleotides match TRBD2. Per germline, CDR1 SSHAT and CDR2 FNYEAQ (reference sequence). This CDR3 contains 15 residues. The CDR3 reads CASSPTSGRSGEQFF. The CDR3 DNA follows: TGTGCTAGCAGCCCCACTAGCGGGAGATCGGGTGAGCAGTTCTTC.

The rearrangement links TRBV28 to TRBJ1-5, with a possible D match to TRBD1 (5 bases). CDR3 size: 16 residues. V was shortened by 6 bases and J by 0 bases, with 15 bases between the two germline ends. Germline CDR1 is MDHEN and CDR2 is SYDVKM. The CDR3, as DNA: TGTGCCAGCAGCCCCAACAGGTACCATAGCAATCAGCCCCAGCATTTT. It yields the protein CASSPNRYHSNQPQHF.

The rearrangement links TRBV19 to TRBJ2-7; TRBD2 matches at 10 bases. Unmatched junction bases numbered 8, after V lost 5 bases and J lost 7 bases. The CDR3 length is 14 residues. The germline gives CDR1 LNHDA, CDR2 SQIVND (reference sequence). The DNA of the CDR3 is TGTGCCAGTAGTTCTCTAGCGGGAGCTCGGGAGCAGTACTTC. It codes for CASSSLAGAREQYF.

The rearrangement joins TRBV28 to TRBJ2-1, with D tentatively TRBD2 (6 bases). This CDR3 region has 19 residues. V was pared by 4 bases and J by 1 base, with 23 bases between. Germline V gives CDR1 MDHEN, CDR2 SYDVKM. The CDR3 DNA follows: TGTGCCAGCAGTTCCCCCAGCCCATTTGGGGGAGGATCCTACAATGAGCAGTTCTTC. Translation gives CASSSPSPFGGGSYNEQFF. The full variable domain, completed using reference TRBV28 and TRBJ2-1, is DVKVTQSSRYLVKRTGEKVFLECVQDMDHENMFWYRQDPGLGLRLIYFSYDVKMKEKGDIPEGYSVSREKKERFSLILESASTNQTSMYLCASSSPSPFGGGSYNEQFFGPGTRLTVL.

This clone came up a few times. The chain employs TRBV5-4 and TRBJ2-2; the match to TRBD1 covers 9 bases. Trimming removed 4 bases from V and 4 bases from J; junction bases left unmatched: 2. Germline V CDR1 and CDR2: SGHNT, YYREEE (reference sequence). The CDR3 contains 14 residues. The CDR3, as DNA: TGTGCCAGCAGCGGGGACAGGGCCACCGGGGAGCTGTTTTTT. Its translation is CASSGDRATGELFF.

The CDR3 DNA follows: TGTGCCACCGCGCTTCGGGACACTGAAGCTTTCTTT. This gives the protein CATALRDTEAFF. V gene TRBV28 combines with J gene TRBJ1-1, with D unresolved. Germline CDR1 MDHEN, CDR2 SYDVKM. The V end was cut by 10 bases, the J end by 3 bases, with 12 bases between. CDR3 length: 12 amino acids.

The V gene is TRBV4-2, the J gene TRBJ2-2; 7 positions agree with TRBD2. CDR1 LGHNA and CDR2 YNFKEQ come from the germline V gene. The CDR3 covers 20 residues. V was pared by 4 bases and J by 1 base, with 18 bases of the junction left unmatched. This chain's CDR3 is CASSPKSINGPSGNTGELFF. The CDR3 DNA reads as TGTGCCAGCAGCCCCAAGAGCATAAACGGGCCTAGCGGGAACACCGGGGAGCTGTTTTTT.

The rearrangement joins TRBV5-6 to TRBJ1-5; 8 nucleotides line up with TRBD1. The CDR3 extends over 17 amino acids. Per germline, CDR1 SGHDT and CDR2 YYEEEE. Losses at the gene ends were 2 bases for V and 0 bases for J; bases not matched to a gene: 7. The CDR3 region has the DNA TGTGCCAGCAGCTTCTGGGACAGGCCATATAGCAATCAGCCCCAGCATTTT. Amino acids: CASSFWDRPYSNQPQHF.

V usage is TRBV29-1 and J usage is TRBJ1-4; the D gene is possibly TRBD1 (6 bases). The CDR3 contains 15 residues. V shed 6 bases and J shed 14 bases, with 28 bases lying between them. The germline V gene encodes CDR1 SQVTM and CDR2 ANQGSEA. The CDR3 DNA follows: TGCAGCGTCCAACACCTGCAGGGGCCCGCTCAAGGGCTGTTTTTT. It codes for CSVQHLQGPAQGLFF.

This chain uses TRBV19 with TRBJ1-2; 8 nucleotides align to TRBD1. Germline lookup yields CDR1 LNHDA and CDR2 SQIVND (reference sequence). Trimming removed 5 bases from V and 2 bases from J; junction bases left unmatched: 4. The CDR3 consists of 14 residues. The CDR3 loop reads CASSRQGINYGYTF. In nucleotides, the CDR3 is TGTGCCAGTAGTCGACAGGGGATAAACTATGGCTACACCTTC.

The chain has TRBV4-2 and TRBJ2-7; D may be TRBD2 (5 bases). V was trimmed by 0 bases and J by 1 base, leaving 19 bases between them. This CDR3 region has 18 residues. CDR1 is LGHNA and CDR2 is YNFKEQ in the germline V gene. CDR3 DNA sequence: TGTGCCAGCAGCCAAGACAGTTCAACTAGGGATTTATCCTACGAGCAGTACTTC. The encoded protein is CASSQDSSTRDLSYEQYF.

The CDR3 sequence: CSVEVYGSGNTIYF. Here the CDR3 DNA reads TGCAGCGTTGAGGTGTACGGCTCTGGAAACACCATATATTTT. The chain has TRBV29-1 and TRBJ1-3, with unresolved D. Trimming stripped 3 bases from V and 0 bases from J, with 9 bases between. The CDR3 sequence is 14 residues long. The germline V gene encodes CDR1 SQVTM and CDR2 ANQGSEA. Combining the CDR3 with reference TRBV29-1 and TRBJ1-3 gives the whole variable domain SAVISQKPSRDICQRGTSLTIQCQVDSQVTMMFWYRQQPGQSLTLIATANQGSEATYESGFVIDKFPISRPNLTFSTLTVSNMSPEDSSIYLCSVEVYGSGNTIYFGEGSWLTVV.

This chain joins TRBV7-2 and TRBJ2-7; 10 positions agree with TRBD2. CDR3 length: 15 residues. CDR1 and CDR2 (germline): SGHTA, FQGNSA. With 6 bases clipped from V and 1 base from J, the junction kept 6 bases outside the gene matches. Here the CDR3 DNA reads TGTGCCAGCAGGACGGGACTAGCGAGTTCCTACGAGCAGTACTTC. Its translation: CASRTGLASSYEQYF.